This T cell receptor beta chain comes out of a study of early T cells in non-severe SARS-CoV-2 infection. Study overall: Chains from this unsorted whole-blood bulk RNA could not be paired. Whole-study results and caveats: CD4 and private specificities were missed by VDJdb matching, which favored anti-spike CD8 responses.

This clonotype was seen many times. The antigen remains undetermined. Separate cDNA molecules each had unique molecular identifiers attached to them. A single record per CDR3 protein comes from TCRdb applying MiXCR to the 5' RACE reads. The sample records approximately 31,000 distinct CDR3 sequences, around 6.6% being singletons. The receptor's source is an adult who was a healthcare worker with PCR-confirmed SARS-CoV-2 infection or an uninfected control (not recorded which). Sequencing was performed on whole blood.

The CDR3 region is CASSDYLADSTDTQYF. CDR3 DNA: TGCGCCAGCAGTGATTATCTAGCGGACAGCACAGATACGCAGTATTTT. This chain joins TRBV10-1 and TRBJ2-3; 7 nucleotides align to TRBD2. The CDR3 sequence is 16 residues long. Trimming took 3 bases from V and 0 from J; bases not matched to a gene: 6. CDR1 is WNHNN, CDR2 SYGVQD, per germline (reference sequence).